The clone carrying this TCR beta chain was counted many times. What was amplified from RNA transcripts were TCR beta CDR3 regions. TCR CDR3 underwent first-round RT-PCR with the HTBI primer set. A single record per CDR3 protein comes from TCRdb applying MiXCR to the multiplex PCR reads. The top ten clones hold around half of a sample with 300,000 or so distinct CDR3 sequences, roughly 21% of them seen once. These data originate in a study of T cells in Graves' hyperthyroidism and ophthalmopathy. Study background: The authors collected peripheral blood at initial diagnosis, before any treatment.

The receptor's source is a woman between 45 and 60 years old with Graves' hyperthyroidism. The sequenced material came from blood.

The CDR3 is CASSGDRGRETQYF. The CDR3 DNA is TGTGCCAGCAGCGGTGACAGGGGGCGAGAGACCCAGTACTTC. The chain joins TRBV9 to TRBJ2-5; 10 bases are a match to TRBD1. This CDR3 has 14 amino acids. Germline loops: CDR1 SGDLS, CDR2 YYNGEE. J gave up 4 bases and V 3 bases, and 3 bases lay outside the gene matches.